Presented here are 26 T cell receptor beta chains from one specimen sequenced in a study of blood T cell repertoires in COVID-19. Using immunoSEQ multiplex PCR, the repertoire was profiled, and TCRdb retains in-frame clones only, with some absent. This sample carries 300,000 to 450,000 clones, about 92% of them seen once, and the ten largest clones take just under 4%. Sequenced sample: peripheral blood. Receptors were obtained from a woman aged 60 to 75 with COVID-19, enrolled during active disease.

This chain connects TRBV10-2 to TRBJ1-4; weak D call: TRBD1 (5 bases). Trimming removed 0 bases from V and 10 bases from J, with 12 bases in between. The CDR3 length is 14 residues. The V gene's germline CDR1 is WSHSY and CDR2 SAAADI. CDR3 sequence (DNA): TGCGCCAGCAGTGAGTCGGGGGGGTCGGGAAAACTGTTTTTT. This gives the protein CASSESGGSGKLFF.

The CDR3: CASGLTRGTEAFF. DNA of the CDR3: TGTGCCAGCGGGCTCACTCGGGGCACTGAAGCTTTCTTT. J is TRBJ1-1 and V is TRBV7-3; no reliable D call. Trimming left V 8 bases short and J 4 bases short, with 14 bases between. The CDR3 contains 13 residues. Looked up from germline, CDR1 is SGHTA and CDR2 is FQGTGA.

The rearrangement links TRBV12-2 to TRBJ2-3; the D call in the table, TRBD2, was not verified against the DNA. TRBV12-2 is classified as a pseudogene. The CDR3 length is 15 residues. CDR3 in DNA: TGTGCAAGTCGCTTAAGGAGCGGGGGGGCCGGAACGCAGTATTTT. Protein sequence: CASRLRSGGAGTQYF.

The chain couples TRBV6-5 to TRBJ1-2; maybe TRBD1 (6 bases). V lost 6 bases, J lost 8 bases, and 16 bases lay in between. This CDR3 comprises 13 residues. Germline CDR1 reads MNHEY; CDR2 reads SVGAGI. DNA of the CDR3: TGTGCCAGCAGGCGACAGGCGAATGCGGGCTACACCTTC. This gives the protein CASRRQANAGYTF.

V usage is TRBV6-5 and J usage is TRBJ2-1, with TRBD2 matching 8 bases. This CDR3 spans 14 amino acids. Germline trimming cut 6 bases from V and 2 bases from J; bases unmatched to any gene: 3. Germline loops: CDR1 MNHEY, CDR2 SVGAGI. For the CDR3, the DNA is TGTGCCAGCAGAAGAGCGGGGGCCTACAATGAGCAGTTCTTC. Translated: CASRRAGAYNEQFF.

This clone was observed a few times. J is TRBJ2-2 and V is TRBV12-5; D gene uncertain. From germline, CDR1 is LGHNT and CDR2 FRNRAP. The CDR3 spans 14 residues. V lost 5 bases and J lost 7, with 14 bases in between. CDR3 region: CASGRSSAGGELFF. CDR3 coding DNA: TGTGCTAGTGGTCGGTCGAGCGCCGGCGGGGAGCTGTTTTTT. Using reference TRBV12-5 and TRBJ2-2 for the parts outside the CDR3, the full variable domain is DARVTQTPRHKVTEMGQEVTMRCQPILGHNTVFWYRQTMMQGLELLAYFRNRAPLDDSGMPKDRFSAEMPDATLATLKIQPSEPRDSAVYFCASGRSSAGGELFFGEGSRLTVL.

The V and J genes are TRBV7-2 and TRBJ1-2, with D maybe TRBD1 (6 bases). From germline, CDR1 is SGHTA and CDR2 FQGNSA. Trimming removed 1 base from V and 2 bases from J, with 17 bases in between. The CDR3 has 17 residues. The CDR3 spells CASSLETGQNINYGYTF. In DNA, the CDR3 is TGTGCCAGCAGCTTAGAAACCGGACAGAATATCAACTATGGCTACACCTTC.

The gene calls are TRBV5-1 and TRBJ2-5; TRBD2 is a possible D gene (5 bases). V lost 0 bases and J 3 bases, leaving 6 bases between the germline ends. Per the germline V gene, CDR1 is SGHRS and CDR2 is YFSETQ. CDR3 length: 13 amino acids. For the CDR3, the DNA is TGCGCCAGCAGCTTGGTCGGGGAAGAGACCCAGTACTTC. Its translation is CASSLVGEETQYF.

V usage is TRBV6-2 or TRBV6-3 and J usage is TRBJ1-3; no definite D call. This CDR3 has 16 residues. The germline V gene encodes CDR1 MNHEY and CDR2 SVGEGT. The V gene lost 1 base and the J gene lost 0 bases, with 10 bases spanning the gap. DNA for the CDR3: TGTGCCAGCAGTTACTACCGGGAGAGCTCTGGAAACACCATATATTTT. It translates to CASSYYRESSGNTIYF.

CDR3 DNA sequence: TGTGCCAGCAGATCAGACGGAGAATATGGCTACACCTTC. Its protein product is CASRSDGEYGYTF. The chain carries TRBV28 and TRBJ1-2, with D uncertain. In germline, CDR1 is MDHEN, CDR2 SYDVKM. V was trimmed by 6 bases and J by 5 bases, leaving 13 bases between them. This CDR3 contains 13 residues.

V usage is TRBV5-4 and J usage is TRBJ1-1; the D is unclear. Germline V CDR1 and CDR2: SGHNT, YYREEE (reference sequence). V lost 4 bases to trimming and J lost 8 bases, with 12 bases between them. The CDR3 contains 12 residues. DNA of the CDR3: TGTGCCAGCAGCCCCAGTCTCACAGAAGCTTTCTTT. Its protein is CASSPSLTEAFF.

The chain carries TRBV12-3 or TRBV12-4 and TRBJ1-5; D unresolved. The CDR3 length is 12 residues. V gave up 6 bases and J gave up 5 bases, with 8 bases separating them. The CDR3 DNA reads TGTGCCAGCAGCACAACAGATCAGCCCCAGCATTTT. As protein: CASSTTDQPQHF.

The chain uses TRBV19 and TRBJ1-1; 11 nucleotides line up with TRBD1. V gave up 4 bases and J gave up 6 bases; unmatched junction bases: 4. From germline, CDR1 is LNHDA and CDR2 SQIVND (reference sequence). The CDR3 loop spans 14 amino acids. For the CDR3, the DNA is TGTGCCAGTAGTAGGGGACAGGGGGAGGCTGAAGCTTTCTTT. This gives the protein CASSRGQGEAEAFF.

The chain carries TRBV29-1 and TRBJ1-5, with D hard to call. Germline values: CDR1 SQVTM, CDR2 ANQGSEA. Trimming shortened V by 3 bases and J by 7 bases, and 10 bases separated the two germline ends. The CDR3 sequence is 12 residues long. CDR3 region: CSVDGDFQPQHF. In DNA form, the CDR3 reads TGCAGCGTTGACGGGGATTTCCAGCCCCAGCATTTT.

The table lists this clone with a few counts. The rearrangement joins TRBV7-2 to TRBJ1-3; 7 bases are shared with TRBD1. The CDR3 totals 14 residues. The germline V gene encodes CDR1 SGHTA and CDR2 FQGNSA. The V and J ends lost 5 bases and 2 bases, in that order; junction bases with no gene match: 3. CDR3 region: CASSHGTAGNTIYF. In DNA, the CDR3 is TGTGCCAGCAGCCACGGGACAGCTGGAAACACCATATATTTT.

The gene calls are TRBV18 and TRBJ2-7; TRBD1 aligns across 9 bases. Germline V lookup: CDR1 KGHSH, CDR2 LQKENI. This CDR3 contains 15 residues. Trimming at V came to 4 bases and at J to 4 bases, leaving 8 bases not matched to a gene. The CDR3: CASSRQTGGVYEQYF. CDR3 bases: TGTGCCAGCTCACGACAAACAGGGGGCGTATACGAGCAGTACTTC.

This chain connects TRBV30 to TRBJ2-6; D is unresolved. The CDR3 is made up of 16 amino acids. Germline V CDR1 and CDR2: GTSNPN, SVGIG (reference sequence). V lost 0 bases, J lost 0 bases, and 9 bases lay in between. The CDR3 sequence: CAWSVLGNSGANVLTF. As DNA, the CDR3 is TGTGCCTGGAGTGTACTGGGCAACTCTGGGGCCAACGTCCTGACTTTC.

The chain joins TRBV27 to TRBJ1-2; no definite D call. The CDR3 runs to 13 residues. V shed 2 bases and J shed 8 bases, with 12 bases lying between them. Looked up from germline, CDR1 is MNHEY and CDR2 is SMNVEV (reference sequence). CDR3 DNA sequence: TGTGCCAGCAGTTTAGGCAGTTTCGGGGGCTACACCTTC. Translated: CASSLGSFGGYTF.

V usage is TRBV19 and J usage is TRBJ2-7; the match to TRBD1 covers 9 bases. This CDR3 has 15 residues. V trimming: 6 bases; J trimming: 2 bases; junction bases outside the gene matches: 8. Germline CDR1 is LNHDA and CDR2 is SQIVND (reference sequence). CDR3 sequence reads: CASSSLTGGAYEQYF. DNA of the CDR3: TGTGCCAGTAGCTCCCTGACAGGGGGTGCCTACGAGCAGTACTTC.

The chain employs TRBV6-5 and TRBJ2-5; the D gene is possibly TRBD1 (5 bases). V lost 10 bases and J lost 1, with 10 bases in between. The CDR3 loop spans 12 amino acids. Germline V CDR1 and CDR2: MNHEY, SVGAGI. The CDR3 is CAIRQPQETQYF. Here the CDR3 DNA reads TGTGCCATTCGACAGCCCCAAGAGACCCAGTACTTC.

V is TRBV24-1 and J is TRBJ1-2; unclear D gene. CDR1 KGHDR and CDR2 SFDVKD come from the germline V gene. The V end lost 9 bases, the J end lost 1 base, and 11 bases lay between the germline ends. This CDR3 spans 13 amino acids. This chain's CDR3 is CATSLKYNYGYTF. The CDR3 DNA reads as TGTGCCACCTCCCTTAAATATAACTATGGCTACACCTTC.

J is TRBJ1-2 and V is TRBV6-5; D gene ambiguous. This CDR3 is built from 13 residues. Trimming removed 5 bases from V and 4 bases from J, with 11 bases in between. Germline CDR1 MNHEY, CDR2 SVGAGI. CDR3 nucleotides: TGTGCCAGCAGTCCCGGTGGAGCCTATGGCTACACCTTC. Amino acid sequence: CASSPGGAYGYTF.

The chain has TRBV28 and TRBJ1-1; TRBD1 is a possible D gene (5 bases). The CDR3 is made up of 14 amino acids. Germline CDR1 reads MDHEN; CDR2 reads SYDVKM. Trimming took 6 bases from V and 1 from J, leaving 12 bases between them. CDR3 loop: CASSIVQENTEAFF. As DNA, the CDR3 is TGTGCCAGCAGCATTGTACAGGAGAACACTGAAGCTTTCTTT.

The J gene is TRBJ2-5, the V gene TRBV27; D is perhaps TRBD2 (6 bases). There are 15 residues in the CDR3. Germline V gene lookup returns CDR1 MNHEY and CDR2 SMNVEV (reference sequence). With 6 bases removed from V and 2 bases from J, the gap between germline ends came to 16 bases. CDR3 DNA: TGTGCCAGCAGCAACATGGGGGGACCTCAAGAGACCCAGTACTTC. This codes for CASSNMGGPQETQYF.

This clone was observed once. The V call is TRBV19, the J call TRBJ2-7; TRBD2 matches at 8 bases. There are 16 residues in the CDR3. The germline V gene has CDR1 LNHDA and CDR2 SQIVND (reference sequence). V shed 4 bases, J shed 3 bases, and the junction held 11 bases outside the gene matches. CDR3 amino acids: CASSTQLAAPHYEQYF. As DNA, the CDR3 is TGTGCCAGTAGTACTCAACTAGCGGCCCCGCACTACGAGCAGTACTTC.

V is TRBV6-5 and J is TRBJ1-2; 7 nucleotides align to TRBD1. The CDR3 spans 15 residues. In germline, CDR1 is MNHEY, CDR2 SVGAGI. J was trimmed by 7 bases and V by 6 bases; bases with no gene match: 14. The CDR3 DNA is TGTGCCAGCAGGTCCGGACAGGACCCCCTAGGTGGCTACACCTTC. Translated: CASRSGQDPLGGYTF.